The 6 T cell receptor beta chains listed next were all sequenced from one sample in a study of shared clonotypes between healthy human individuals. This table comes from immunoSEQ multiplex PCR, and its TCRdb copy is limited to in-frame clones, with some not included. The sample consists of about 450,000 clones, roughly 77% of them appearing once. Sequencing used PBMCs. Receptors originate from a woman aged 40 to 50 in good health. Some clones in this sample may be carry-over from other donors' samples.

The gene calls are TRBV29-1 and TRBJ1-1; no firm D call. Germline V gives CDR1 SQVTM, CDR2 ANQGSEA. The ends were cut back, 5 bases at V and 12 bases at J, with 16 bases in the middle. CDR3 length equals 11 residues. Written as DNA, the CDR3 is TGCAGCGTTAAGATGAAGGGCCAGACTTTCTTT. This translates into CSVKMKGQTFF.

This rearrangement joins TRBV7-2 to TRBJ2-2; D gene uncertain. CDR1 and CDR2 (germline): SGHTA, FQGNSA. This CDR3 has 14 residues. Trimming removed 5 bases at V and 0 bases at J, with 7 bases between. Here the CDR3 DNA reads TGTGCCAGCAGCGGGCAGTCGAACACCGGGGAGCTGTTTTTT. Protein: CASSGQSNTGELFF.

The chain is built from TRBV5-1 and TRBJ1-2, with TRBD1 matching over 9 bases. J lost 8 bases, V lost 0 bases, and 14 bases had no gene match. This CDR3 comprises 17 residues. In germline, CDR1 is SGHRS, CDR2 YFSETQ. CDR3 coding DNA: TGCGCCAGCAGCTTGGAGGGACAGGGATCCGTCATAGGGGGCTACACCTTC. It translates to CASSLEGQGSVIGGYTF.

To note about this clone: An end of the junction differs from the germline gene, which may be a read error. V is TRBV7-2 and J is TRBJ2-2, with D perhaps given as TRBD1 or TRBD2 (6 bases each). This CDR3 region has 16 residues. Germline-derived CDR1 and CDR2 are SGHTA and FQGNSA. DNA of the CDR3: TGTGCCAGCAGCTTAGTAGGGGGACTTTTAACCGCGGAGCTGTTTTTT. It encodes CASSLVGGLLTAELFF. Variable domain in full (rest from reference TRBV7-2 and TRBJ2-2): GAGVSQSPSNKVTEKGKDVELRCDPISGHTALYWYRQSLGQGLEFLIYFQGNSAPDKSGLPSDRFSAERTGGSVSTLTIQRTQQEDSAVYLCASSLVGGLLTAELFFGEGSRLTVL.

This chain connects TRBV7-8 to TRBJ2-1; TRBD2 matches at 8 bases. The CDR3 spans 15 residues. The germline V gene has CDR1 SGHVS and CDR2 FQNEAQ. V dropped 6 bases and J dropped 2; count of bases not matched to a gene: 6. CDR3 amino acids: CASRGSGSPYNEQFF. CDR3 nucleotide sequence: TGTGCCAGCAGAGGCAGCGGGAGCCCCTACAATGAGCAGTTCTTC.

V is TRBV2 and J is TRBJ2-2, with 10 bases lining up with TRBD1. The CDR3 has 15 amino acids. V was pared by 6 bases and J by 3 bases, with 4 bases of the junction left unmatched. Germline V gene lookup returns CDR1 SNHLY and CDR2 FYNNEI. This CDR3 reads CASRPGTGDTGELFF. The CDR3 DNA follows: TGTGCCAGCAGACCCGGGACAGGGGACACCGGGGAGCTGTTTTTT. Complete variable domain (other parts from reference TRBV2 and TRBJ2-2): EPEVTQTPSHQVTQMGQEVILRCVPISNHLYFYWYRQILGQKVEFLVSFYNNEISEKSEIFDDQFSVERPDGSNFTLKIRSTKLEDSAMYFCASRPGTGDTGELFFGEGSRLTVL.